A selection of T cell receptor beta chains follows, all from one sample in a study of cytomegalovirus exposure and HLA in healthy donors. The repertoire was sequenced with immunoSEQ multiplex PCR; TCRdb's copy has only in-frame clones and lacks some. This listing includes 85,000 to 110,000 clones. The sample consisted of PBMCs. Receptors were obtained from a man aged 35-49 years in good health and CMV-seronegative. Each CDR3 is given with its conserved first and last residue. A D gene is named only where the DNA matches it firmly.

TRBJ2-2,NA,17,TRBV5-3,CARSLEERITNTGELFF,TGTGCCAGAAGCTTGGAGGAGCGGATAACGAACACCGGGGAGCTGTTTTTT
TRBJ1-2,NA,14,TRBV5-6,CASSLRGRGKGYTF,TGTGCCAGCAGCTTGAGGGGAAGGGGAAAAGGCTACACCTTC
TRBJ1-1,NA,15,TRBV9,CASSATGFVNTEAFF,TGTGCCAGCAGCGCTACAGGGTTTGTGAACACTGAAGCTTTCTTT
TRBJ1-5,NA,14,TRBV27,CASSSGQRHQPQHF,TGTGCCAGCAGTTCAGGACAGCGCCATCAGCCCCAGCATTTT
TRBJ1-5,NA,13,TRBV6-5,CASSYSLSQPQHF,TGTGCCAGCAGTTACTCGTTGAGTCAGCCCCAGCATTTT
TRBJ1-1,NA,15,TRBV4-3,CASSQDSGGRTEAFF,TGCGCCAGCAGCCAAGATTCGGGGGGCCGGACTGAAGCTTTCTTT
TRBJ1-2,TRBD1,15,TRBV28,CASGIPTGATYGYTF,TGTGCCAGCGGGATTCCGACAGGGGCAACCTATGGCTACACCTTC
TRBJ1-1,TRBD1,13,TRBV18,CASSRGTGPEAFF,TGTGCCAGCTCTCGCGGGACAGGGCCTGAAGCTTTCTTT
TRBJ2-7,NA,15,TRBV10-1,CASSESRQGGHEQYF,TGCGCCAGCAGTGAGTCGAGGCAGGGGGGCCACGAGCAGTACTTC
TRBJ2-7,NA,14,TRBV10-3,CAISAATGSSEQYF,TGTGCCATCAGTGCGGCTACAGGGTCTAGCGAGCAGTACTTC
TRBJ2-5,TRBD1,16,TRBV5-1,CASSLVGTVGGETQYF,TGCGCCAGCAGCTTGGTAGGGACAGTAGGGGGAGAGACCCAGTACTTC
TRBJ2-2,NA,15,TRBV6-6,CASSSPTANTGELFF,TGTGCCAGCAGTTCGCCTACCGCGAACACCGGGGAGCTGTTTTTT
TRBJ2-7,TRBD2,15,TRBV28,CASTDGLAGADEQYF,TGTGCCAGCACCGACGGTCTAGCGGGAGCTGACGAGCAGTACTTC
TRBJ1-2,NA,15,TRBV7-8,CASSQYGTGDYGYTF,TGTGCCAGCAGCCAATATGGGACGGGGGACTATGGCTACACCTTC
TRBJ2-1,TRBD1,16,TRBV6-5,CASSYGKTGAGNEQFF,TGTGCCAGCAGTTACGGGAAGACAGGGGCGGGGAATGAGCAGTTCTTC
TRBJ1-5,NA,14,TRBV7-2,CASSLSQGQQPQHF,TGTGCCAGCAGCTTAAGCCAGGGTCAACAGCCCCAGCATTTT
TRBJ2-5,TRBD2,17,TRBV10-3,CAISESQGLAGGETQYF,TGTGCCATCAGTGAGTCGCAAGGACTAGCAGGTGGGGAGACCCAGTACTTC
TRBJ2-7,TRBD2,14,TRBV27,CASRASGGPYEQYF,TGTGCCAGCAGGGCTAGCGGGGGGCCGTACGAGCAGTACTTC
TRBJ2-2,TRBD2,16,TRBV11-2,CASSRTLAPRTGELFF,TGTGCCAGCAGCCGAACACTAGCGCCGAGGACCGGGGAGCTGTTTTTT
TRBJ2-3,NA,14,TRBV18,CASSPPAVTDTQYF,TGTGCCAGCTCACCACCTGCAGTCACAGATACGCAGTATTTT
TRBJ2-2,TRBD2,15,TRBV10-1,CASSKLAGYTGELFF,TGCGCCAGCAGTAAACTAGCGGGATACACCGGGGAGCTGTTTTTT
TRBJ2-7,NA,15,TRBV27,CASSLQGGGSYEQYF,TGTGCCAGCAGTTTACAGGGAGGGGGCTCCTACGAGCAGTACTTC